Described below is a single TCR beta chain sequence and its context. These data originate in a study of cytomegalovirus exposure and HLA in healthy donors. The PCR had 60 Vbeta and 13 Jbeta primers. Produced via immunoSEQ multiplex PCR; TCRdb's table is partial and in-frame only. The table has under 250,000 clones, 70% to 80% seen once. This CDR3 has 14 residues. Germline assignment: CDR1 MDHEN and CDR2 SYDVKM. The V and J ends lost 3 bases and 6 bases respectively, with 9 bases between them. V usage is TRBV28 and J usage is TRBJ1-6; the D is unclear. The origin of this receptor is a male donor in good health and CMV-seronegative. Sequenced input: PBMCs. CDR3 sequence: CASSLYGFNSPLHF. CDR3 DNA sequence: TGTGCCAGCAGTTTGTATGGCTTTAATTCACCCCTCCACTTT.